This T cell receptor (beta chain) was recorded in a study of T cell responses to AZD1222 COVID-19 vaccine. Germline values: CDR1 SEHNR, CDR2 FQNEAQ (reference sequence). This CDR3 is built from 19 residues. Trimming removed 1 base from V and 4 bases from J, with 23 bases in between. This clone was counted a single time. Its antigen is not identified. Assay: immunoSEQ multiplex PCR; the TCRdb copy retains only in-frame clones and omits some. This table has under 150,000 clones, roughly 92% appearing once. Study-level points and caveats: With dominance at 160-218 and 743-854, vaccine-associated CD4 TCRs spanned spike. Targets within unmutated variant regions were reportedly found for nearly half of spike-specific TCRs. Females made up more of the donors, who were largely white British, and clonal diversity may have come out too low. Repertoire samples came only from after the peak T cell response.

The chain has TRBV7-9 and TRBJ2-1, with D possibly TRBD1 on 5 matching bases. The clonotype was recovered from an adult who received the AZD1222 COVID-19 vaccine. This specimen consisted of peripheral blood, obtained 28 days after the second AZD1222 dose. CDR3 protein: CASSLGRKTVWASYNEQFF. Here the CDR3 DNA reads TGTGCCAGCAGCTTAGGGCGCAAGACAGTGTGGGCTAGTTACAATGAGCAGTTCTTC.